Presented here are 26 T cell receptor beta chains from one specimen sequenced in a study of spatial heterogeneity in lung cancer. As for time point: sample taken at primary tumor resection. Extraction of whole RNA from tumor, nontumor lung or frozen PBMC preceded unsorted sequencing. A single record per CDR3 protein comes from TCRdb applying MiXCR to the 5' RACE reads. This table has about 1,600 distinct CDR3 sequences, 20% to 30% appearing once. The sequencing here drew on PBMCs, taken at surgery. The receptors were gathered from a male donor with early-stage non-small cell lung cancer.

This clonotype is classed as medium-sized. CDR3 coding DNA: TGTGCCACCAGTGATGCGACAGGGACGGAGACCCAGTACTTC. Residues: CATSDATGTETQYF. This rearrangement joins TRBV24-1 to TRBJ2-5, with TRBD1 matching over 7 bases. From germline, CDR1 is KGHDR and CDR2 SFDVKD. With V trimmed by 3 bases and J by 5 bases, 5 bases remained unmatched. The CDR3 sequence is 14 residues long.

This clonotype was seen at least ten times. The chain has TRBV6-1 and TRBJ1-6; D remains ambiguous. The CDR3 has 15 residues. Germline CDR1 reads MNHNS; CDR2 reads SASEGT. V was cut by 5 bases and J by 0 bases, with 8 bases left in between. In DNA form, the CDR3 reads TGTGCCAGCAGTCAGACGGCCTCCTATAATTCACCCCTCCACTTT. Translating gives CASSQTASYNSPLHF.

This clonotype is labeled as large (0.1 to 1%). The CDR3 loop reads CASRRTGTNTEAFF. The CDR3, as DNA: TGTGCCAGTAGAAGGACAGGGACGAACACTGAAGCTTTCTTT. This chain uses TRBV7-2 with TRBJ1-1; TRBD1 agrees at 8 bases. The germline V gene has CDR1 SGHTA and CDR2 FQGNSA. This CDR3 spans 14 amino acids. The V gene end was trimmed by 9 bases and the J gene end by 1 base; junction bases not matched to a gene: 7.

The chain uses TRBV29-1 and TRBJ1-1, with D unresolved. V was trimmed by 3 bases and J by 1 base, leaving 6 bases between them. This CDR3 comprises 12 residues. Germline V gene sequence: CDR1 SQVTM, CDR2 ANQGSEA. CDR3 nucleotide sequence: TGCAGCGTTGACAAACAGAACACTGAAGCTTTCTTT. Translation: CSVDKQNTEAFF.

This clonotype was recorded a few times. This rearrangement joins TRBV7-2 to TRBJ2-7, with 9 bases that match TRBD1. Germline values: CDR1 SGHTA, CDR2 FQGNSA. This CDR3 has 16 residues. Germline trimming cut 5 bases from V and 2 bases from J; bases unmatched to any gene: 10. The CDR3 loop reads CASSPRPGQGTYEQYF. The CDR3 DNA sequence: TGTGCCAGCAGCCCAAGACCGGGACAGGGAACCTACGAGCAGTACTTC.

By share, this clonotype ranks as medium-sized. The chain uses TRBV4-1 and TRBJ2-3; 7 positions agree with TRBD2. Trimming removed 1 base from V and 0 bases from J; junction bases left unmatched: 10. The CDR3 totals 18 residues. Germline V gives CDR1 MGHRA, CDR2 YSYEKL. The CDR3 region has the DNA TGCGCCAGCAGCCAAGTTGGGGTGTTTAGCGGGAGCACAGATACGCAGTATTTT. Its translation is CASSQVGVFSGSTDTQYF.

This clonotype was seen more than once but under ten times. The V call is TRBV18, the J call TRBJ1-1; D is ambiguous. Germline V CDR1 and CDR2: KGHSH, LQKENI. The CDR3 is made up of 15 amino acids. V was clipped by 3 bases and J by 2 bases, with 13 bases between them. The CDR3 reads CASSPPDTVNTEAFF. The CDR3 DNA is TGTGCCAGCTCACCTCCCGACACAGTTAACACTGAAGCTTTCTTT.

This clonotype showed up many times. This chain joins TRBV7-2 and TRBJ2-1; D might be TRBD1 (5 bases). V was trimmed by 5 bases and J by 7 bases, leaving 12 bases between them. The CDR3 contains 13 residues. Germline V gives CDR1 SGHTA, CDR2 FQGNSA. The CDR3 DNA reads TGTGCCAGCAGCACCTACTCAGGGAATGAGCAGTTCTTC. Translation: CASSTYSGNEQFF.

The chain couples TRBV2 to TRBJ1-2; D may be TRBD1 (5 bases). Looked up from germline, CDR1 is SNHLY and CDR2 is FYNNEI. This CDR3 region has 12 residues. The V and J ends lost 5 bases and 8 bases respectively, with 12 bases between them. The CDR3 loop is CASSPLRGGYTF. The CDR3 DNA follows: TGTGCCAGCAGTCCTCTGAGGGGCGGCTACACCTTC.

The rearrangement uses TRBV5-1 and TRBJ2-7; 8 bases are a match to TRBD1. The germline V gene has CDR1 SGHRS and CDR2 YFSETQ. CDR3 length: 14 amino acids. After removal of 0 bases from V and 2 bases from J, the junction contained 1 base not matched to a gene. The CDR3 DNA is TGCGCCAGCAGCTTGGGGGACAGGCCCTACGAGCAGTACTTC. This translates into CASSLGDRPYEQYF. Full variable domain (rest looked up from reference TRBV5-1 and TRBJ2-7): KAGVTQTPRYLIKTRGQQVTLSCSPISGHRSVSWYQQTPGQGLQFLFEYFSETQRNKGNFPGRFSGRQFSNSRSEMNVSTLELGDSALYLCASSLGDRPYEQYFGPGTRLTVT.

The chain links TRBV7-2 to TRBJ2-1; 10 bases agree with TRBD2. Losses at the gene ends were 5 bases for V and 8 bases for J; bases not matched to a gene: 9. CDR1 and CDR2 from the germline V gene are SGHTA and FQGNSA. This CDR3 region has 15 residues. The chain's CDR3 is CASSESGGGFHEQFF. Written as DNA, the CDR3 is TGTGCCAGCAGCGAAAGCGGGGGGGGCTTTCATGAGCAGTTCTTC.

At least ten counts were recorded for this clonotype. The rearrangement joins TRBV11-2 to TRBJ2-3, with TRBD2 identical over 10 bases. CDR1 SGHAT and CDR2 FQNNGV come from the germline V gene. The CDR3 covers 14 residues. Losses at the gene ends were 5 bases for V and 1 base for J; bases not matched to a gene: 0. The CDR3 bases are TGTGCCAGCAGCGGGACTAGCGGCACAGATACGCAGTATTTT. It translates to CASSGTSGTDTQYF.

This clonotype occurred many times. This chain uses TRBV23-1 with TRBJ2-7; D ambiguous. TRBV23-1 is recorded as an ORF, its role being uncertain. The V gene lost 0 bases and the J gene lost 6 bases, with 9 bases spanning the gap. The CDR3 totals 13 residues. CDR3 in DNA: TGCGCCAGCAGTCAATCGGTACGTGGCGAGCAGTACGTC. Encoded protein: CASSQSVRGEQYV.

This clonotype is medium-sized within its sample. The chain links TRBV29-1 to TRBJ1-2, with D maybe TRBD1 (5 bases). Germline V gene lookup returns CDR1 SQVTM and CDR2 ANQGSEA. V gave up 0 bases and J gave up 4 bases, with 9 bases separating them. This CDR3 has 13 amino acids. CDR3 sequence: CSVEEMGGYGYTF. The CDR3 DNA is TGCAGCGTTGAAGAAATGGGGGGCTATGGCTACACCTTC.

This clonotype was recorded only once. The V and J genes are TRBV29-1 and TRBJ2-3, with 14 bases that match TRBD2. Per germline, CDR1 SQVTM and CDR2 ANQGSEA. The V segment lost 6 bases and the J segment 3 bases; nucleotides outside the gene matches: 2. This CDR3 spans 14 amino acids. The DNA of the CDR3 is TGCAGCGTCCGACTAGCGGGAGGGACAGATACGCAGTATTTT. Translating it yields CSVRLAGGTDTQYF.

This clonotype was counted ten times or more. CDR3 sequence (DNA): TGTGCCAGCAGTCCCGCGGGGGGATTCGCCGGGGAGCTGTTTTTT. It translates to CASSPAGGFAGELFF. This rearrangement joins TRBV27 to TRBJ2-2, with 8 positions matching TRBD2. Germline CDR1 reads MNHEY; CDR2 reads SMNVEV (reference sequence). V shed 5 bases and J 6 bases; nucleotides not matched to a gene: 8. This CDR3 region has 15 residues.

This clonotype was recorded many times. This chain links TRBV20-1 with TRBJ2-3; tentatively, D is TRBD1 or TRBD2 (5 bases each). CDR3 length: 15 residues. Germline V lookup: CDR1 DFQATT, CDR2 SNEGSKA (reference sequence). V was clipped by 1 base and J by 1 base, with 12 bases between them. CDR3 protein: CSARGGAGGTDTQYF. The CDR3, as DNA: TGCAGTGCTAGAGGAGGGGCTGGCGGCACAGATACGCAGTATTTT.

This chain uses TRBV7-2 with TRBJ1-1; D gene uncertain. Germline CDR1 is SGHTA and CDR2 is FQGNSA. V was clipped by 5 bases and J by 1 base, with 2 bases between them. The CDR3 length is 11 residues. CDR3 nucleotides: TGTGCCAGCAGCCGGAACACTGAAGCTTTCTTT. Protein product: CASSRNTEAFF.

The J gene is TRBJ1-5, the V gene TRBV6-5; no firm D call. Germline V gene lookup returns CDR1 MNHEY and CDR2 SVGAGI. V was cut by 6 bases and J by 6 bases, with 12 bases left in between. This CDR3 contains 13 residues. The CDR3 loop reads CASRDGMGQPQHF. CDR3 in DNA: TGTGCCAGCAGGGACGGGATGGGTCAGCCCCAGCATTTT.

This clonotype was seen ten or more times. The rearrangement joins TRBV3-1 to TRBJ2-3; D assignment may be TRBD1 or TRBD2 (5 bases each). Germline lookup yields CDR1 LGHDT and CDR2 YNNKEL (reference sequence). V was shortened by 2 bases and J by 3 bases, with 12 bases between the two germline ends. The CDR3 totals 15 residues. CDR3 loop: CASSQLRGWTDTQYF. CDR3 in DNA: TGTGCCAGCAGCCAACTGAGGGGCTGGACAGATACGCAGTATTTT.

The chain links TRBV7-2 to TRBJ2-5; D might be TRBD1 (5 bases). V was pared by 6 bases and J by 7 bases, with 12 bases between. The CDR3 spans 12 residues. CDR1 SGHTA and CDR2 FQGNSA come from the germline V gene. The chain's CDR3 is CASRQGGPTQYF. The CDR3 DNA is TGTGCCAGCAGGCAGGGTGGACCGACCCAGTACTTC.

Many counts were recorded for this clonotype. The gene calls are TRBV7-2 and TRBJ2-2, with 7 positions matching TRBD1. Germline lookup yields CDR1 SGHTA and CDR2 FQGNSA. The CDR3 has 17 residues. V shed 1 base and J 1 base; nucleotides not matched to a gene: 6. CDR3 sequence: CASSLVPGQMNTGELFF. CDR3 in DNA: TGTGCCAGCAGCTTAGTCCCGGGACAGATGAACACCGGGGAGCTGTTTTTT.

This clonotype is categorized as medium-sized. V usage is TRBV20-1 and J usage is TRBJ2-2; unclear D gene. V lost 0 bases and J 1 base, leaving 6 bases between the germline ends. This CDR3 comprises 14 residues. Germline CDR1 DFQATT, CDR2 SNEGSKA (reference sequence). CDR3 amino acids: CSARDFLNTGELFF. The CDR3, as DNA: TGCAGTGCTAGAGATTTTTTGAACACCGGGGAGCTGTTTTTT.

Ten or more counts support this clonotype. The V and J genes are TRBV24-1 and TRBJ1-2, with D unclear. This CDR3 is built from 12 residues. CDR1 and CDR2 from the germline V gene are KGHDR and SFDVKD. V was pared by 4 bases and J by 4 bases, with 6 bases between. The CDR3 DNA sequence: TGTGCCACCAGTGACGCAGCCTATGGCTACACCTTC. Its protein product is CATSDAAYGYTF.

The chain joins TRBV3-1 to TRBJ2-1, with D possibly matching TRBD1 (8 bases). This CDR3 region has 17 residues. Germline values: CDR1 LGHDT, CDR2 YNNKEL (reference sequence). V lost 4 bases, J lost 4 bases, and 20 bases lay in between. CDR3 loop: CASSLMDTGGGYNEQFF. For the CDR3, the DNA is TGTGCCAGCAGCCTCATGGATACAGGGGGAGGGTACAATGAGCAGTTCTTC.

The chain couples TRBV30 to TRBJ2-7; the match to TRBD1 covers 7 bases. V was clipped by 2 bases and J by 1 base; unmatched bases: 5. The V gene's germline CDR1 is GTSNPN and CDR2 SVGIG (reference sequence). The CDR3 is 14 residues long. The DNA for the CDR3 is TGTGCCTGGAGTACCCGGACAGGTTCCTACGAGCAGTACTTC. Amino acid sequence: CAWSTRTGSYEQYF. The entire variable domain, with the rest obtained from reference TRBV30 and TRBJ2-7, is as follows: SQTIHQWPATLVQPVGSPLSLECTVEGTSNPNLYWYRQAAGRGLQLLFYSVGIGQISSEVPQNLSASRPQDRQFILSSKKLLLSDSGFYLCAWSTRTGSYEQYFGPGTRLTVT.